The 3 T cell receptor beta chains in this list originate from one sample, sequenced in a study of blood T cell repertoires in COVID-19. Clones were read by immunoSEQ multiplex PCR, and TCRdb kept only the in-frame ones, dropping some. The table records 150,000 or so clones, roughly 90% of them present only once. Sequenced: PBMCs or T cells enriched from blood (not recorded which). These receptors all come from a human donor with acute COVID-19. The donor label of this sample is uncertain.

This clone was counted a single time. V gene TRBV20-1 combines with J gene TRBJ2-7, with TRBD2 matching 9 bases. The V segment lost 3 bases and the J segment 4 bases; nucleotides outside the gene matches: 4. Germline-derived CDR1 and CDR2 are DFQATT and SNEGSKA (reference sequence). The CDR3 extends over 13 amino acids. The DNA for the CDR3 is TGCAGTGCTAGTTTTAGCGGGGGATACGAGCAGTACTTC. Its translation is CSASFSGGYEQYF.

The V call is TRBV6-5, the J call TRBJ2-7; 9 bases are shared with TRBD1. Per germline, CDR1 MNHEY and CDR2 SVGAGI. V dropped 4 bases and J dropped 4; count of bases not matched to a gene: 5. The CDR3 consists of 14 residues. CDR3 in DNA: TGTGCCAGCAGTTCCCCCGGGACAGGGTACGAGCAGTACTTC. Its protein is CASSSPGTGYEQYF.

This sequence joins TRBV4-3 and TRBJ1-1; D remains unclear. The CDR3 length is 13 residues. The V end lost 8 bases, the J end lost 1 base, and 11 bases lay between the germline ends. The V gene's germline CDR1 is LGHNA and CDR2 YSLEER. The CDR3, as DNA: TGCGCCAGCTCCCGACGGGAGAACACTGAAGCTTTCTTT. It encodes CASSRRENTEAFF.